The 26 T cell receptor beta chains presented below share a single source sample, sequenced in a study of Ad26.COV2.S vaccination and SARS-CoV-2 variants. TCRdb's table, derived via immunoSEQ multiplex PCR, lists solely in-frame clones and lacks some. Counted here are 400,000 or so clones, less than 90% occurring once; the ten biggest clones make up around 3.4%. Treatment given: over 15 received Ad26.COV2.S at low or high dose, single or two shots; about five received placebo; per-sample allocation not given. At day 63 after the first vaccine or placebo injection, samples were drawn. Sequenced here: peripheral blood, sampled in a trial of Ad26.COV2.S vaccine versus placebo. The source of these receptors is a person aged 18-65 years who received the Ad26.COV2.S COVID-19 vaccine or a placebo.

This clone appeared a single time. The chain combines TRBV5-4 with TRBJ2-1, with 13 bases fitting TRBD2. This CDR3 spans 16 amino acids. Unmatched junction bases numbered 9, after V lost 4 bases and J lost 8 bases. From germline, CDR1 is SGHNT and CDR2 YYREEE (reference sequence). CDR3 in DNA: TGTGCCAGCAGCGGGCCCGGGACTAGCGGGGTGTATGAGCAGTTCTTC. This codes for CASSGPGTSGVYEQFF.

The CDR3 coding sequence is TGCGCCAGCAGCCAAGATAACAGCTACGAGCAGTACTTC. Translated: CASSQDNSYEQYF. This chain joins TRBV4-1 and TRBJ2-7; D gene uncertain. V was pared by 0 bases and J by 3 bases, with 6 bases between. The CDR3 is made up of 13 amino acids. CDR1 is MGHRA and CDR2 is YSYEKL in the germline V gene.

The CDR3 reads CASSLGGAGSNQPQHF. The CDR3 coding sequence is TGTGCCAGCAGCTTAGGGGGCGCGGGTAGCAATCAGCCCCAGCATTTT. The gene calls are TRBV7-8 and TRBJ1-5; D possibly corresponds to TRBD1 (5 bases). Trimming took off 1 base at V and 0 bases at J, with 10 bases between the two ends. The CDR3 loop spans 16 amino acids. Germline CDR1 is SGHVS and CDR2 is FQNEAQ.

The rearrangement joins TRBV15 to TRBJ1-2; tentatively, D is TRBD1 (6 bases). Germline CDR1 reads LNHNV; CDR2 reads YYDKDF (reference sequence). V lost 3 bases and J lost 6, with 17 bases in between. The CDR3 extends over 15 amino acids. For the CDR3, the DNA is TGTGCCACCAGCAGGGAGTGGGGGCTTGGGAATGGCTACACCTTC. Translating it yields CATSREWGLGNGYTF.

V and J are TRBV30 and TRBJ2-7; D may be TRBD1 or TRBD2 (6 bases each). The germline CDR1 and CDR2 sequences are GTSNPN and SVGIG (reference sequence). This CDR3 is built from 11 residues. The V and J ends lost 5 bases and 7 bases respectively, with 12 bases between them. The CDR3: CAWDTGREQYF. The CDR3 nucleotides read TGTGCCTGGGATACAGGGAGGGAGCAGTACTTC. Full variable domain (remainder filled in from reference TRBV30 and TRBJ2-7): SQTIHQWPATLVQPVGSPLSLECTVEGTSNPNLYWYRQAAGRGLQLLFYSVGIGQISSEVPQNLSASRPQDRQFILSSKKLLLSDSGFYLCAWDTGREQYFGPGTRLTVT.

CDR3 residues: CASSPAAYEQYF. CDR3 nucleotides: TGCGCCAGCAGCCCTGCCGCCTACGAGCAGTACTTC. The chain links TRBV5-1 to TRBJ2-7; no firm D call. V lost 4 bases and J lost 2, with 7 bases in between. The CDR3 is made up of 12 amino acids. The germline V gene encodes CDR1 SGHRS and CDR2 YFSETQ.

The chain employs TRBV20-1 and TRBJ2-5; no clear D. Germline V gene data show CDR1 as DFQATT and CDR2 as SNEGSKA (reference sequence). V gave up 2 bases and J gave up 5 bases, with 6 bases separating them. The CDR3 sequence is 11 residues long. The CDR3 loop is CSARPKETQYF. The CDR3 region has the DNA TGCAGTGCTAGACCCAAGGAGACCCAGTACTTC.

The chain is built from TRBV15 and TRBJ2-7; 7 nucleotides line up with TRBD1. The CDR3 is 13 amino acids. Germline-derived CDR1 and CDR2 are LNHNV and YYDKDF (reference sequence). The V and J ends lost 6 bases and 2 bases, in that order; junction bases with no gene match: 4. The CDR3: CATSGDSPYEQYF. CDR3 nucleotides: TGTGCCACCAGTGGGGACAGCCCCTACGAGCAGTACTTC.

This sequence joins TRBV5-1 and TRBJ1-1; D is perhaps TRBD1 (5 bases). V was clipped by 0 bases and J by 4 bases, with 10 bases between them. CDR1 and CDR2 (germline): SGHRS, YFSETQ. The CDR3 is 14 amino acids. The chain's CDR3 is CASSLVVGGTEAFF. CDR3 DNA: TGCGCCAGCAGCTTGGTGGTTGGGGGCACTGAAGCTTTCTTT.

In regard to this clone: Other nucleotide sequences from this sample produce the same CDR3. This chain joins TRBV18 and TRBJ2-3, with D perhaps matching TRBD2 (6 bases). V lost 2 bases to trimming and J lost 0 bases, with 9 bases between them. The CDR3 covers 15 residues. Germline V gene data show CDR1 as KGHSH and CDR2 as LQKENI. The CDR3 sequence: CASSPSGVSTDTQYF. In DNA form, the CDR3 reads TGTGCCAGCTCACCATCGGGGGTTAGCACAGATACGCAGTATTTT.

The DNA of the CDR3 is TGTGCCAGCAGTTTACAGGATTTCTACGAGCAGTACTTC. This codes for CASSLQDFYEQYF. The rearrangement uses TRBV12-3 or TRBV12-4 and TRBJ2-7; D is undetermined. Trimming shortened V by 2 bases and J by 3 bases, and 8 bases separated the two germline ends. The CDR3 is 13 residues long.

The chain joins TRBV5-8 to TRBJ2-7; no clear D gene. CDR1 and CDR2 (germline): SGHTS, YDEGEE. This CDR3 is 14 amino acids long. V lost 0 bases to trimming and J lost 2 bases, with 9 bases between them. The CDR3, as DNA: TGTGCCAGCAGCTTGGCCGGGTCAACCTACGAGCAGTACTTC. Its translation is CASSLAGSTYEQYF.

The chain combines TRBV10-3 with TRBJ2-2, with D perhaps TRBD2 (6 bases). Germline CDR1 and CDR2: ENHRY and SYGVKD. V lost 4 bases to trimming and J lost 7 bases, with 16 bases between them. The CDR3 is 15 residues long. The CDR3 spells CAISVQASDHGELFF. CDR3 in DNA: TGTGCCATCAGTGTACAGGCTAGCGATCACGGGGAGCTGTTTTTT.

Comments on this clone: The sample carries other DNA sequences with the same CDR3. The genes are TRBV2 and TRBJ1-1; D is unresolved. V was shortened by 4 bases and J by 1 base, with 4 bases between the two germline ends. Per the germline V gene, CDR1 is SNHLY and CDR2 is FYNNEI. The CDR3 loop spans 12 amino acids. The CDR3 here is CASSGQNTEAFF. The CDR3 DNA reads TGTGCCAGCAGTGGTCAGAACACTGAAGCTTTCTTT.

V and J are TRBV4-1 and TRBJ2-1; no clear D gene. The V gene lost 4 bases and the J gene lost 8 bases, with 24 bases spanning the gap. The germline gives CDR1 MGHRA, CDR2 YSYEKL. The CDR3 is 17 residues long. The CDR3, as DNA: TGCGCCAGCAGCCCCCGTCTCCGGACCCAAATCACCGATGAGCAGTTCTTC. It yields the protein CASSPRLRTQITDEQFF.

The chain is built from TRBV20-1 and TRBJ1-1, with D possibly TRBD1 on 5 matching bases. Germline CDR1 DFQATT, CDR2 SNEGSKA (reference sequence). This CDR3 spans 14 amino acids. V shed 3 bases and J shed 5 bases, with 16 bases lying between them. CDR3: CSASKGFRRTEAFF. CDR3 in DNA: TGCAGTGCTAGTAAGGGGTTCCGGAGGACTGAAGCTTTCTTT.

The chain combines TRBV4-1 with TRBJ1-2; weak D call: TRBD1 (6 bases). The V gene lost 0 bases and the J gene lost 4 bases, with 12 bases spanning the gap. Germline V lookup: CDR1 MGHRA, CDR2 YSYEKL. The CDR3 has 15 amino acids. The CDR3 spells CASSQDSGGGYGYTF. CDR3 coding DNA: TGCGCCAGCAGCCAAGATTCCGGGGGCGGCTATGGCTACACCTTC.

This rearrangement joins TRBV7-2 to TRBJ1-6, with a possible D match to TRBD1 (6 bases). Deletions cut 2 bases from V and 2 bases from J, with 10 bases between. The CDR3 is made up of 16 amino acids. From germline, CDR1 is SGHTA and CDR2 FQGNSA. This CDR3 reads CASSLWAGAYNSPLHF. For the CDR3, the DNA is TGTGCCAGCAGCTTATGGGCAGGGGCCTATAATTCACCCCTCCACTTT.

This chain links TRBV12-3 or TRBV12-4 with TRBJ2-7; D remains ambiguous. V was trimmed by 4 bases and J by 5 bases, leaving 12 bases between them. The CDR3 runs 13 residues. CDR3 region: CASSSDGTNEQYF. The CDR3 DNA reads TGTGCCAGCAGTTCCGACGGAACCAACGAGCAGTACTTC.

The rearrangement links TRBV9 to TRBJ1-2; 10 bases match TRBD1. Germline V gene lookup returns CDR1 SGDLS and CDR2 YYNGEE. The CDR3 contains 15 residues. V shed 4 bases, J shed 5 bases, and the junction held 8 bases outside the gene matches. The CDR3 DNA follows: TGTGCCAGCAGCATCGACAGGGGGCACCCTTATGGCTACACCTTC. Translated, it gives CASSIDRGHPYGYTF.

The rearrangement uses TRBV5-4 and TRBJ1-1; D gene ambiguous. The V end lost 2 bases, the J end lost 3 bases, and 11 bases lay between the germline ends. This CDR3 has 14 residues. Per germline, CDR1 SGHNT and CDR2 YYREEE (reference sequence). The CDR3 DNA follows: TGTGCCAGCAGCTTCGGGTCAATGGACACTGAAGCTTTCTTT. It codes for CASSFGSMDTEAFF.

CDR3 nucleotides: TGTGCGGGATCAACGTCGGCCAAAAACATTCAGTACTTC. As protein: CAGSTSAKNIQYF. The J gene is TRBJ2-4, the V gene TRBV11-2; no clear D. The CDR3 totals 13 residues. CDR1 and CDR2 (germline): SGHAT, FQNNGV.

The chain links TRBV6-5 to TRBJ2-1, with D perhaps being TRBD1 or TRBD2 (5 bases each). The CDR3 totals 16 residues. Trimming took 4 bases from V and 5 from J, leaving 18 bases between them. Germline lookup yields CDR1 MNHEY and CDR2 SVGAGI. This CDR3 reads CASSSPPGPENNEQFF. In nucleotides, the CDR3 is TGTGCCAGCAGTTCTCCTCCGGGACCGGAAAACAATGAGCAGTTCTTC.

The chain links TRBV11-2 to TRBJ2-1; 11 bases agree with TRBD2. Trimming took 0 bases from V and 12 from J; bases not matched to a gene: 13. CDR3 length: 17 amino acids. The germline V gene encodes CDR1 SGHAT and CDR2 FQNNGV. The CDR3 reads CASSLDTGTSGRKGQFF. In DNA form, the CDR3 reads TGTGCCAGCAGCTTAGATACAGGGACTAGCGGAAGGAAAGGGCAGTTCTTC. Based on the CDR3 plus reference TRBV11-2 and TRBJ2-1, the full variable domain is EAGVAQSPRYKIIEKRQSVAFWCNPISGHATLYWYQQILGQGPKLLIQFQNNGVVDDSQLPKDRFSAERLKGVDSTLKIQPAKLEDSAVYLCASSLDTGTSGRKGQFFGPGTRLTVL.

The rearrangement uses TRBV6-2 or TRBV6-3 and TRBJ1-1; D may be TRBD1 (6 bases). The CDR3 sequence is 16 residues long. From germline, CDR1 is MNHEY and CDR2 SVGEGT. The V end was cut by 2 bases, the J end by 1 base, with 14 bases between. CDR3 loop: CASSYPPQGRNTEAFF. CDR3 coding DNA: TGTGCCAGCAGTTACCCGCCCCAGGGGCGGAACACTGAAGCTTTCTTT.

The CDR3 nucleotides are TGTGCCAGCAGCTCCCGGAACTATAACAATGAGCAGTTCTTC. This sequence encodes CASSSRNYNNEQFF. This chain connects TRBV13 to TRBJ2-1; D not resolved. The CDR3 is 14 amino acids. CDR1 and CDR2 from the germline V gene are PRHDT and FYEKMQ (reference sequence). Deletions cut 4 bases from V and 5 bases from J, with 12 bases between.